The 19 T cell receptor beta chains below all came from one sample that was sequenced in a study of T cell responses to AZD1222 COVID-19 vaccine. Here immunoSEQ multiplex PCR was the method, and the copy in TCRdb shows in-frame clones only, minus some. This repertoire shows about 130,000 clones, less than 90% found once; its top ten account for roughly 4%. The input for sequencing was peripheral blood, taken on day 0 of AZD1222 vaccination. The receptor source for this set is an adult in good health.

The rearrangement links TRBV5-1 to TRBJ2-1; D is ambiguous. The CDR3 has 12 residues. From germline, CDR1 is SGHRS and CDR2 YFSETQ. Trimming removed 0 bases at V and 10 bases at J, with 8 bases between. CDR3 sequence reads: CASSLEGREQFF. The CDR3, as DNA: TGCGCCAGCAGCTTGGAAGGGCGGGAGCAGTTCTTC.

V and J are TRBV13 and TRBJ1-5; 12 bases align to TRBD1. CDR1 and CDR2 from the germline V gene are PRHDT and FYEKMQ (reference sequence). This CDR3 spans 17 amino acids. The ends lost 5 bases at V and 3 bases at J; junction bases unmatched: 8. The DNA for the CDR3 is TGTGCCAGCAGCCTCTCCGGGACAGGGGGCGCCAATCAGCCCCAGCATTTT. This gives the protein CASSLSGTGGANQPQHF.

This clone was seen just once. This chain joins TRBV5-1 and TRBJ2-7; 8 bases agree with TRBD2. Per the germline V gene, CDR1 is SGHRS and CDR2 is YFSETQ. There are 14 residues in the CDR3. Losses at the gene ends were 1 base for V and 7 bases for J; bases not matched to a gene: 7. The CDR3 sequence is CASSLTTSEKEQYF. The CDR3 nucleotides read TGCGCCAGCAGCTTGACGACTAGCGAGAAAGAGCAGTACTTC.

The chain links TRBV9 to TRBJ1-6; the D gene is possibly TRBD1 (5 bases). CDR1 is SGDLS and CDR2 is YYNGEE in the germline V gene. The CDR3 length is 14 residues. Trimming pared 4 bases from V and 4 bases from J, leaving 9 bases between. The CDR3 here is CASSQTAYNSPLHF. CDR3 DNA sequence: TGTGCCAGCAGCCAGACAGCATATAATTCACCCCTCCACTTT.

V and J are TRBV5-6 and TRBJ1-5, with a tentative D call TRBD1 (6 bases). Trimming cost V 0 bases and J 2 bases, with 12 bases left between them. The CDR3 extends over 16 amino acids. From germline, CDR1 is SGHDT and CDR2 YYEEEE. The CDR3 loop reads CASSLALEGGNQPQHF. Written as DNA, the CDR3 is TGTGCCAGCAGCTTGGCCCTCGAGGGGGGCAATCAGCCCCAGCATTTT.

The rearrangement joins TRBV28 to TRBJ1-3, with TRBD1 matching 8 bases. Germline CDR1 and CDR2: MDHEN and SYDVKM. The ends lost 5 bases at V and 3 bases at J; junction bases unmatched: 9. The CDR3 sequence is 16 residues long. CDR3 sequence: CASSATGGSYGNTIYF. As DNA, the CDR3 is TGTGCCAGCAGTGCTACAGGGGGATCTTATGGAAACACCATATATTTT.

Written as DNA, the CDR3 is TGCGCCAGCAGCTTGGGGGGAGACAGTTACTATGGCTACACCTTC. It encodes CASSLGGDSYYGYTF. V gene TRBV5-1 combines with J gene TRBJ1-2; tentative D call: TRBD1 (5 bases). Germline CDR1 and CDR2: SGHRS and YFSETQ. This CDR3 is 15 amino acids long. V was trimmed by 0 bases and J by 3 bases, leaving 12 bases between them.

The sample holds a few counts of this clone. The chain combines TRBV5-5 with TRBJ1-1; D gene uncertain. Germline CDR1 and CDR2: SGHKS and YYEKEE (reference sequence). This CDR3 has 13 residues. Trimming stripped 4 bases from V and 1 base from J, with 8 bases between. The CDR3 coding sequence is TGTGCCAGCAGCCTTTATACGAACACTGAAGCTTTCTTT. Protein: CASSLYTNTEAFF. Supplemented by reference TRBV5-5 and TRBJ1-1, the full variable domain reads DAGVTQSPTHLIKTRGQQVTLRCSPISGHKSVSWYQQVLGQGPQFIFQYYEKEERGRGNFPDRFSARQFPNYSSELNVNALLLGDSALYLCASSLYTNTEAFFGQGTRLTVV.

The chain uses TRBV2 and TRBJ2-5, with 7 bases matching TRBD1. The length of the CDR3 is 14 residues. Unmatched junction bases numbered 5, after V lost 6 bases and J lost 1 base. CDR1 is SNHLY, CDR2 FYNNEI, per germline. The CDR3 nucleotides are TGTGCCAGCAGGGGGGACAGTGTCCAAGAGACCCAGTACTTC. This codes for CASRGDSVQETQYF.

The chain couples TRBV18 to TRBJ1-2; no clear D. V was shortened by 3 bases and J by 6 bases, with 14 bases between the two germline ends. From germline, CDR1 is KGHSH and CDR2 LQKENI. This CDR3 is built from 14 residues. Written as DNA, the CDR3 is TGTGCCAGCTCACCCACAGAAGAACTACATGGCTACACCTTC. Residues: CASSPTEELHGYTF.

V is TRBV2 and J is TRBJ1-2; D is unclear. There are 12 residues in the CDR3. Germline CDR1 SNHLY, CDR2 FYNNEI. Trimming took 4 bases from V and 4 from J, leaving 7 bases between them. CDR3 amino acids: CASSANSYGYTF. In DNA, the CDR3 is TGTGCCAGCAGTGCCAACAGCTATGGCTACACCTTC. Full variable domain (rest looked up from reference TRBV2 and TRBJ1-2): EPEVTQTPSHQVTQMGQEVILRCVPISNHLYFYWYRQILGQKVEFLVSFYNNEISEKSEIFDDQFSVERPDGSNFTLKIRSTKLEDSAMYFCASSANSYGYTFGSGTRLTVV.

This clone was observed a handful of times. The chain joins TRBV27 to TRBJ1-6; D possibly corresponds to TRBD1 (5 bases). The germline gives CDR1 MNHEY, CDR2 SMNVEV (reference sequence). Trimming took 3 bases from V and 6 from J, leaving 9 bases between them. The CDR3 spans 14 residues. The CDR3 nucleotides read TGTGCCAGCAGTTTGGCAGGGAGTAATTCACCCCTCCACTTT. Translated: CASSLAGSNSPLHF.

The rearrangement links TRBV29-1 to TRBJ2-1; perhaps TRBD2 as D (5 bases). V lost 7 bases to trimming and J lost 9 bases, with 13 bases between them. This CDR3 has 11 residues. Germline V gene data show CDR1 as SQVTM and CDR2 as ANQGSEA. CDR3 sequence: CSALLEAEQFF. The CDR3 DNA follows: TGCAGCGCTTTACTAGAGGCTGAGCAGTTCTTC.

This chain uses TRBV4-1 with TRBJ2-7; D uncertain. The germline V gene encodes CDR1 MGHRA and CDR2 YSYEKL. V lost 4 bases to trimming and J lost 3 bases, with 13 bases between them. The CDR3 is made up of 14 amino acids. The CDR3 bases are TGCGCCAGCAGCCCTTCGCATGGCGGCTACGAGCAGTACTTC. Amino acids: CASSPSHGGYEQYF.

This clone was counted only a few times. The chain carries TRBV7-6 and TRBJ2-7; the match to TRBD1 covers 8 bases. The CDR3 spans 15 residues. The germline CDR1 and CDR2 sequences are SGHVS and FNYEAQ. V lost 4 bases to trimming and J lost 4 bases; unmatched junction nucleotides: 9. The CDR3 spells CASSSSGTGFYEQYF. CDR3 coding DNA: TGTGCCAGCAGCTCCTCCGGGACAGGCTTTTACGAGCAGTACTTC.

This clone was observed a single time. The chain links TRBV5-5 to TRBJ1-1; the D gene is possibly TRBD1 (6 bases). Trimming took 0 bases from V and 4 from J, leaving 10 bases between them. This CDR3 is built from 14 residues. Germline loops: CDR1 SGHKS, CDR2 YYEKEE (reference sequence). The CDR3 DNA reads as TGTGCCAGCAGCTTGGCCACAGGGTTCACTGAAGCTTTCTTT. Its protein is CASSLATGFTEAFF.

V gene TRBV9 combines with J gene TRBJ1-4, with no clear D. The V gene's germline CDR1 is SGDLS and CDR2 YYNGEE. Trimming pared 2 bases from V and 0 bases from J, leaving 8 bases between. The CDR3 length is 15 residues. The CDR3: CASSVTAATNEKLFF. The CDR3 DNA sequence: TGTGCCAGCAGCGTGACTGCGGCAACTAATGAAAAACTGTTTTTT. The whole variable domain, remainder taken from reference TRBV9 and TRBJ1-4, is DSGVTQTPKHLITATGQRVTLRCSPRSGDLSVYWYQQSLDQGLQFLIQYYNGEERAKGNILERFSAQQFPDLHSELNLSSLELGDSALYFCASSVTAATNEKLFFGSGTQLSVL.

The chain couples TRBV2 to TRBJ2-5; no definite D call. CDR1 is SNHLY, CDR2 FYNNEI, per germline. The CDR3 runs to 11 residues. With 4 bases removed from V and 5 bases from J, the gap between germline ends came to 5 bases. The CDR3 reads CASSGRETQYF. For the CDR3, the DNA is TGTGCCAGCAGTGGCAGGGAGACCCAGTACTTC. Using reference TRBV2 and TRBJ2-5 for the parts outside the CDR3, the full variable domain is EPEVTQTPSHQVTQMGQEVILRCVPISNHLYFYWYRQILGQKVEFLVSFYNNEISEKSEIFDDQFSVERPDGSNFTLKIRSTKLEDSAMYFCASSGRETQYFGPGTRLLVL.

The chain combines TRBV9 with TRBJ2-3; D unresolved. This CDR3 spans 12 amino acids. CDR1 and CDR2 from the germline V gene are SGDLS and YYNGEE. V lost 3 bases and J lost 0, with 2 bases in between. For the CDR3, the DNA is TGTGCCAGCAGCGATAGCACAGATACGCAGTATTTT. It yields the protein CASSDSTDTQYF. The full variable domain, rest sourced from reference TRBV9 and TRBJ2-3, is DSGVTQTPKHLITATGQRVTLRCSPRSGDLSVYWYQQSLDQGLQFLIQYYNGEERAKGNILERFSAQQFPDLHSELNLSSLELGDSALYFCASSDSTDTQYFGPGTRLTVL.